Listed below are T cell receptor beta chains from one sample, sequenced in a study of T cells in tumors and immune-related adverse events. Produced via immunoSEQ multiplex PCR; TCRdb's table is partial and in-frame only. Here the sample spans a few thousand clones, less than 70% being singletons. The sequences come from gut tissue, collected from a patient treated with anti-PD-1 therapy. These receptors all come from a female donor with metastatic renal cell carcinoma. Both conserved end residues are part of each CDR3. The D gene is left open where the match is weak. Not all rows give a size; the values are once, few, many and, for expanded clones, a class.

D gene	V gene	J gene	clone size	CDR3 DNA	CDR3 protein
-	TRBV19	TRBJ2-5	-	TGTGCCAGTAGTATGCGGCGGGAACCTCAAGAGACCCAGTACTTC	CASSMRREPQETQYF
-	TRBV5-6	TRBJ1-3	-	TGTGCCAGCAGCTTGGGACCCAACAGGTACTCTGGAAACACCATATATTTT	CASSLGPNRYSGNTIYF
TRBD1	TRBV5-1	TRBJ1-1	few	TGCGCCAGCAGACTGGGACAGGGGAACACTGAAGCTTTCTTT	CASRLGQGNTEAFF
TRBD2	TRBV7-2	TRBJ2-6	-	TGTGCCAGCAGCACACGACTAGCGGGGGTTGGGGCCAACGTCCTGACTTTC	CASSTRLAGVGANVLTF
-	TRBV7-9	TRBJ2-6	-	TGTGCCAGCAGCTTAATCCCTGGGGCCAACGTCCTGACTTTC	CASSLIPGANVLTF
TRBD2	TRBV5-1	TRBJ2-2	-	TGCGCCAGCAGCTTGGCCGGGACTAGCGGGGGAACCGGGGAGCTGTTTTTT	CASSLAGTSGGTGELFF
-	TRBV28	TRBJ1-3	once	TGTGCCAGCAGTATTGGGGGGTATAACTCTGGAAACACCATATATTTT	CASSIGGYNSGNTIYF
TRBD1	TRBV4-3	TRBJ2-7	-	TGCGCCAGCAGCCATTGGGACAGGGCTTACGAGCAGTACTTC	CASSHWDRAYEQYF
-	TRBV10-3	TRBJ1-3	-	TGTGCCATTCGTACAGGGACTGGAAACACCATATATTTT	CAIRTGTGNTIYF
-	TRBV5-4	TRBJ2-2	-	TGCGCCAGCAGCCAAGAGTTCTCCAGTTACACCGGGGAGCTGTTTTTT	CASSQEFSSYTGELFF
-	TRBV4-1	TRBJ1-2	-	TGCGCCAGCAGCCAAGCAGGGGACTATGGCTACACCTTC	CASSQAGDYGYTF
-	TRBV7-8	TRBJ1-1	-	TGTGCCAGCAGCTTAGGGGGAGGGGGGAACACTGAAGCTTTCTTT	CASSLGGGGNTEAFF
-	TRBV6-1	TRBJ1-1	-	TGTGCCAGCAGTGACCCCCCCGGACAGAGGAACACTGAAGCTTTCTTT	CASSDPPGQRNTEAFF
TRBD1	TRBV27	TRBJ2-3	-	TGTGCCAGCAGTAGAAAATGGGACAGGAGCACAGATACGCAGTATTTT	CASSRKWDRSTDTQYF
-	TRBV18	TRBJ2-7	-	TGTGCCAGCTCCCTACAGGGAGAGGGGTACGAGCAGTACTTC	CASSLQGEGYEQYF
TRBD2	TRBV10-3	TRBJ2-1	-	TGTGCCATCAGTGAGTCGGCGGGGACTAGCGGGACCGGGCAGTTCTTC	CAISESAGTSGTGQFF
-	TRBV19	TRBJ1-1	medium-sized	TGTGCCAGTAGTATGGGAAGGGTAGCGCACACTGAAGCTTTCTTT	CASSMGRVAHTEAFF
-	TRBV19	TRBJ2-7	-	TGTGCCAGTAGTACCATGACTGGATCAGGGGAGCAGTACTTC	CASSTMTGSGEQYF
-	TRBV4-1	TRBJ1-2	-	TGCGCCAGCAGCCAAGGAGTGGCTTACACCTTC	CASSQGVAYTF
-	TRBV12-5	TRBJ2-5	-	TGTGCTAGTGGTTCGCCGGGACCCGTGGAGACCCAGTACTTC	CASGSPGPVETQYF
TRBD2	TRBV27	TRBJ2-3	-	TGTGCCAGCATGCATGGGGGGGCAGATACGCAGTATTTT	CASMHGGADTQYF
-	TRBV7-9	TRBJ2-5	-	TGTGCCAGCAGCGAAAGGTCCATGCAAGAGACCCAGTACTTC	CASSERSMQETQYF
TRBD1	TRBV29-1	TRBJ1-2	-	TGCAGCGTTGAATCACCCAGACAGGGATGGCGGTATGGCTACACCTTC	CSVESPRQGWRYGYTF
-	TRBV5-1	TRBJ2-3	once	TGCGCCAGCAGCTTTGGCGAGGCCTTTACGTGGGCAGATACGCAGTATTTT	CASSFGEAFTWADTQYF
TRBD2	TRBV7-7	TRBJ2-1	-	TGTGCTAGCAGCTTGGGACTAGCGAAGGAGCAGTTCTTC	CASSLGLAKEQFF
TRBD1	TRBV27	TRBJ2-7	few	TGTGCCAGCAGAAGACAGGGGTCCTACGAGCAGTACTTC	CASRRQGSYEQYF
-	TRBV5-4	TRBJ1-1	-	TGTGCCAGCAGCTTCAGGGGTGGAGGTGAAGCTTTCTTT	CASSFRGGGEAFF
TRBD1	TRBV7-9	TRBJ1-2	-	TGTGCCAGCAGCCCCGACAGGGTCTATGGCTACACCTTC	CASSPDRVYGYTF
-	TRBV18	TRBJ1-1	-	TGTGCCAGCTCACCAGTAACAGATCCGAACACTGAAGCTTTCTTT	CASSPVTDPNTEAFF
TRBD1	TRBV4-2	TRBJ2-7	few	TGTGCCAGCAGCCGAGAGGACGACGGGACAGGGCTCTACGAGCAGTACTTC	CASSREDDGTGLYEQYF
-	TRBV6-6	TRBJ2-2	-	TGTGCCAGCAGTTACGAAGGGTTTGGGGGTGAGCTGTTTTTT	CASSYEGFGGELFF
-	TRBV7-9	TRBJ2-2	-	TGTGCCAGCAGCTTATCGGCGACTAGAAACGGGGAGCTGTTTTTT	CASSLSATRNGELFF
-	TRBV7-9	TRBJ1-5	-	TGTGCCAGCAGCACGGGTGTATCGGGTCCCAATCAGCCCCAGCATTTT	CASSTGVSGPNQPQHF
TRBD1	TRBV14	TRBJ1-3	-	TGTGCCAGCAGCTACCAGGGGGTCTCTGGAAACACCATATATTTT	CASSYQGVSGNTIYF
TRBD2	TRBV7-8	TRBJ2-5	-	TGTGCCAGCAGCGGGGGGACTAGCGCGGAGACCCAGTACTTC	CASSGGTSAETQYF
TRBD1	TRBV6-6	TRBJ1-5	-	TGTGCCAGCAGATGGCGGCCGGGACAGGGGGATCAGCCCCAGCATTTT	CASRWRPGQGDQPQHF
TRBD1	TRBV9	TRBJ1-1	-	TGTGCCAGCAGCGTCTCGGACAGGGTGGGGACTGAAGCTTTCTTT	CASSVSDRVGTEAFF
TRBD1	TRBV6-1	TRBJ1-2	once	TGTGCCAGCCGGGGGACAGGGGGCCAGGGCTATGGCTACACCTTC	CASRGTGGQGYGYTF
-	TRBV19	TRBJ2-7	-	TGTGCCAGTAGTATTTTGCAGGGCGGTCCCTACGAGCAGTACTTC	CASSILQGGPYEQYF
TRBD1	TRBV10-1	TRBJ2-7	-	TGCGCCAGCAGTGATTTAACGACAGGGCACTACGAGCAGTACTTC	CASSDLTTGHYEQYF